Listed below are T cell receptor beta chains from one sample, sequenced in a study of cytomegalovirus exposure and HLA in healthy donors. The data were produced by immunoSEQ multiplex PCR, yet TCRdb's version contains in-frame clones alone and is incomplete. Among roughly 110,000 clones, roughly 75% were seen once, and the ten largest hold 2% to 3%. Sequencing input: PBMCs. These receptors originate from a man aged 35 to 55 in good health and CMV-seronegative. CDR3s include the opening cysteine and the closing phenylalanine or tryptophan. Fields, in order: CDR3 protein, CDR3 DNA, J gene, D gene, V gene, clone size. D genes are given only for firm matches. Clone size is given for some rows only: seen once, a few or many times, or a class if the clone is expanded.

CDR3 protein: CASSAGQGWEKLFF
CDR3 DNA: TGTGCCAGCAGCGCAGGACAGGGTTGGGAAAAACTGTTTTTT
J gene: TRBJ1-4
D gene: TRBD1
V gene: TRBV9
clone size: .

CDR3 protein: CASLDTSNTGELFF
CDR3 DNA: TGCGCCAGCCTGGACACCTCGAACACCGGGGAGCTGTTTTTT
J gene: TRBJ2-2
D gene: .
V gene: TRBV5-1
clone size: .

CDR3 protein: CASSQGISGGPGWVSYEQYF
CDR3 DNA: TGTGCCAGCAGCCAAGGGATTAGCGGGGGGCCGGGGTGGGTCTCCTACGAGCAGTACTTC
J gene: TRBJ2-7
D gene: TRBD2
V gene: TRBV4-2
clone size: .

CDR3 protein: CASSQTPTGRYGTDTQYF
CDR3 DNA: TGCGCCAGCAGCCAAACCCCGACAGGGAGATACGGCACAGATACGCAGTATTTT
J gene: TRBJ2-3
D gene: TRBD1
V gene: TRBV4-1
clone size: once

CDR3 protein: CASSMGSYEQYF
CDR3 DNA: TGTGCCAGTAGTATGGGCAGCTACGAGCAGTACTTC
J gene: TRBJ2-7
D gene: .
V gene: TRBV19
clone size: .

CDR3 protein: CASSFTGTGDTEAFF
CDR3 DNA: TGTGCCAGCAGCTTTACCGGGACAGGGGACACTGAAGCTTTCTTT
J gene: TRBJ1-1
D gene: TRBD1
V gene: TRBV9
clone size: .

CDR3 protein: CASSQPGQGGKKLFF
CDR3 DNA: TGTGCCAGCAGCCAACCGGGACAGGGGGGGAAAAAACTGTTTTTT
J gene: TRBJ1-4
D gene: TRBD1
V gene: TRBV7-9
clone size: once

CDR3 protein: CASRRAGGGYGYTF
CDR3 DNA: TGTGCCAGCAGAAGGGCAGGGGGCGGCTATGGCTACACCTTC
J gene: TRBJ1-2
D gene: TRBD1
V gene: TRBV6-5
clone size: once

CDR3 protein: CSVDGGLANEKLFF
CDR3 DNA: TGCAGCGTTGACGGGGGGCTAGCTAATGAAAAACTGTTTTTT
J gene: TRBJ1-4
D gene: .
V gene: TRBV29-1
clone size: .

CDR3 protein: CASSFDHSLSGNTIYF
CDR3 DNA: TGTGCCAGCAGCTTCGATCACAGTCTCTCTGGAAACACCATATATTTT
J gene: TRBJ1-3
D gene: .
V gene: TRBV7-2
clone size: .

CDR3 protein: CASSLVSPDTGELFF
CDR3 DNA: TGTGCCAGCAGCTTAGTTTCGCCGGACACCGGGGAGCTGTTTTTT
J gene: TRBJ2-2
D gene: .
V gene: TRBV7-8
clone size: .

CDR3 protein: CASSQATGGNNSPLHF
CDR3 DNA: TGTGCCAGCAGCCAAGCGACAGGGGGCAATAATTCACCCCTCCACTTT
J gene: TRBJ1-6
D gene: TRBD1
V gene: TRBV14
clone size: few

CDR3 protein: CSVAGGNQPQHF
CDR3 DNA: TGCAGCGTCGCCGGGGGCAATCAGCCCCAGCATTTT
J gene: TRBJ1-5
D gene: .
V gene: TRBV29-1
clone size: .

CDR3 protein: CSVPGQGITGELFF
CDR3 DNA: TGCAGCGTTCCGGGACAGGGGATCACCGGGGAGCTGTTTTTT
J gene: TRBJ2-2
D gene: TRBD1
V gene: TRBV29-1
clone size: .

CDR3 protein: CASSASGTGYPYEQYF
CDR3 DNA: TGCGCCAGCAGCGCCTCCGGGACAGGGTACCCCTACGAGCAGTACTTC
J gene: TRBJ2-7
D gene: TRBD1
V gene: TRBV5-1
clone size: .

CDR3 protein: CASSAEYSNQPQHF
CDR3 DNA: TGTGCCAGCAGCGCAGAATATAGCAATCAGCCCCAGCATTTT
J gene: TRBJ1-5
D gene: .
V gene: TRBV6-1
clone size: .

CDR3 protein: CASSPLAGESTDTQYF
CDR3 DNA: TGCGCCAGCAGTCCTCTAGCGGGGGAGAGCACAGATACGCAGTATTTT
J gene: TRBJ2-3
D gene: TRBD2
V gene: TRBV6-4
clone size: .

CDR3 protein: CASSPRWGVGEAFF
CDR3 DNA: TGTGCCAGCAGCCCAAGATGGGGGGTGGGTGAAGCTTTCTTT
J gene: TRBJ1-1
D gene: .
V gene: TRBV21-1
clone size: .

CDR3 protein: CASSPGLAGRYEQYF
CDR3 DNA: TGTGCCAGCAGCCCTGGACTAGCGGGACGCTACGAGCAGTACTTC
J gene: TRBJ2-7
D gene: TRBD2
V gene: TRBV7-9
clone size: .

CDR3 protein: CASSLTNSDRALYGYTF
CDR3 DNA: TGCGCCAGCAGCTTAACAAATTCGGACAGGGCCCTCTATGGCTACACCTTC
J gene: TRBJ1-2
D gene: TRBD1
V gene: TRBV5-1
clone size: once

CDR3 protein: CASTELAGGYNEQFF
CDR3 DNA: TGTGCCAGTACTGAACTAGCGGGGGGGTACAATGAGCAGTTCTTC
J gene: TRBJ2-1
D gene: TRBD2
V gene: TRBV2
clone size: .

CDR3 protein: CASSQGGPTSYEQYF
CDR3 DNA: TGCGCCAGCAGCCAAGGGGGGCCTACTTCCTACGAGCAGTACTTC
J gene: TRBJ2-7
D gene: .
V gene: TRBV4-1
clone size: .

CDR3 protein: CASSLANAGNYGYTF
CDR3 DNA: TGCGCCAGCAGCCTCGCCAATGCGGGAAACTATGGTTACACCTTC
J gene: TRBJ1-2
D gene: .
V gene: TRBV5-1
clone size: .

CDR3 protein: CASTETGGVGPQHF
CDR3 DNA: TGTGCCAGTACCGAAACCGGGGGGGTTGGGCCCCAGCATTTT
J gene: TRBJ1-5
D gene: .
V gene: TRBV19
clone size: .

CDR3 protein: CASSERGGNTEAFF
CDR3 DNA: TGTGCCAGCAGTGAGCGAGGAGGAAACACTGAAGCTTTCTTT
J gene: TRBJ1-1
D gene: .
V gene: TRBV25-1
clone size: .

CDR3 protein: CAISERGDTQYF
CDR3 DNA: TGTGCCATCAGTGAACGGGGAGATACGCAGTATTTT
J gene: TRBJ2-3
D gene: .
V gene: TRBV10-3
clone size: .

CDR3 protein: CASRGDSHSNQPQHF
CDR3 DNA: TGTGCCAGTAGAGGCGACAGCCATAGCAATCAGCCCCAGCATTTT
J gene: TRBJ1-5
D gene: .
V gene: TRBV19
clone size: .

CDR3 protein: CASSYSQGVYGYTF
CDR3 DNA: TGTGCCAGCAGTTACTCCCAGGGGGTCTATGGCTACACCTTC
J gene: TRBJ1-2
D gene: TRBD1
V gene: TRBV6-5
clone size: few

CDR3 protein: CASSLERAVNSPLHF
CDR3 DNA: TGCGCCAGCAGCTTGGAGAGGGCGGTTAATTCACCCCTCCACTTT
J gene: TRBJ1-6
D gene: .
V gene: TRBV5-1
clone size: .

CDR3 protein: CASSAGDNYGYTF
CDR3 DNA: TGTGCCAGCTCCGCGGGGGATAACTATGGCTACACCTTC
J gene: TRBJ1-2
D gene: .
V gene: TRBV18
clone size: .

CDR3 protein: CASSFATASSYEQYF
CDR3 DNA: TGTGCCAGCAGCTTTGCCACCGCTAGCTCCTACGAGCAGTACTTC
J gene: TRBJ2-7
D gene: .
V gene: TRBV5-5
clone size: few

CDR3 protein: CASSYSIGDYTF
CDR3 DNA: TGTGCCAGCAGTTACTCGATCGGGGACTACACCTTC
J gene: TRBJ1-2
D gene: .
V gene: TRBV6-5
clone size: .

CDR3 protein: CASSLKQGASGNTIYF
CDR3 DNA: TGTGCCAGCAGTCTAAAACAGGGGGCGAGCGGAAACACCATATATTTT
J gene: TRBJ1-3
D gene: TRBD1
V gene: TRBV6-7
clone size: .

CDR3 protein: CASSLYSEEGEKLFF
CDR3 DNA: TGTGCCAGCTCGTTATATAGCGAGGAGGGTGAAAAACTGTTTTTT
J gene: TRBJ1-4
D gene: .
V gene: TRBV18
clone size: .

CDR3 protein: CASSFSGDETQYF
CDR3 DNA: TGCGCCAGCAGCTTTAGCGGGGATGAGACCCAGTACTTC
J gene: TRBJ2-5
D gene: TRBD2
V gene: TRBV5-1
clone size: few

CDR3 protein: CASSPVQGRGTQYF
CDR3 DNA: TGTGCCAGCTCACCAGTACAGGGAAGGGGTACGCAGTATTTT
J gene: TRBJ2-3
D gene: .
V gene: TRBV18
clone size: .

CDR3 protein: CASSLAGTGDSPLHF
CDR3 DNA: TGCGCCAGCAGCTTGGCCGGGACAGGGGATTCACCCCTCCACTTT
J gene: TRBJ1-6
D gene: TRBD1
V gene: TRBV5-1
clone size: once

CDR3 protein: CASRPSGLGNSPLHF
CDR3 DNA: TGTGCCAGTAGACCATCAGGCCTCGGTAATTCACCCCTCCACTTT
J gene: TRBJ1-6
D gene: .
V gene: TRBV19
clone size: .

CDR3 protein: CASARQDTYEQYF
CDR3 DNA: TGTGCCAGCGCTCGGCAGGACACCTACGAGCAGTACTTC
J gene: TRBJ2-7
D gene: .
V gene: TRBV6-1
clone size: .

CDR3 protein: CASSLGLEGISGANVLTF
CDR3 DNA: TGTGCCAGCAGCTTAGGGCTGGAGGGAATCTCTGGGGCCAACGTCCTGACTTTC
J gene: TRBJ2-6
D gene: .
V gene: TRBV11-2
clone size: .

CDR3 protein: CAVHRDPNEKLFF
CDR3 DNA: TGTGCCGTCCACAGGGACCCGAATGAAAAACTGTTTTTT
J gene: TRBJ1-4
D gene: .
V gene: TRBV10-3
clone size: .

CDR3 protein: CARTQTPRRTGELFF
CDR3 DNA: TGCGCCAGGACGCAGACCCCTCGGAGGACCGGGGAGCTGTTTTTT
J gene: TRBJ2-2
D gene: .
V gene: TRBV5-1
clone size: .

CDR3 protein: CASSPGIQETQYF
CDR3 DNA: TGTGCCAGCTCACCCGGGATTCAAGAGACCCAGTACTTC
J gene: TRBJ2-5
D gene: .
V gene: TRBV18
clone size: .

CDR3 protein: CASSPSSGGADTDTQYF
CDR3 DNA: TGCGCCAGCAGCCCATCTAGCGGGGGGGCCGACACAGATACGCAGTATTTT
J gene: TRBJ2-3
D gene: TRBD2
V gene: TRBV4-1
clone size: .

CDR3 protein: CASTLGGGLWEQYF
CDR3 DNA: TGTGCCAGCACCCTGGGGGGGGGTCTATGGGAGCAGTACTTC
J gene: TRBJ2-7
D gene: TRBD2
V gene: TRBV28
clone size: .

CDR3 protein: CASSLVGSGADQETQYF
CDR3 DNA: TGTGCCAGCAGCTTGGTTGGTAGCGGGGCTGATCAAGAGACCCAGTACTTC
J gene: TRBJ2-5
D gene: TRBD2
V gene: TRBV5-6
clone size: .

CDR3 protein: CASNDPSSYEQYF
CDR3 DNA: TGTGCCAGCAACGATCCGAGCTCCTACGAGCAGTACTTC
J gene: TRBJ2-7
D gene: .
V gene: TRBV9
clone size: .

CDR3 protein: CASSLEDSLNTEAFF
CDR3 DNA: TGCGCCAGCAGCCTTGAAGACAGCCTCAACACTGAAGCTTTCTTT
J gene: TRBJ1-1
D gene: .
V gene: TRBV5-1
clone size: .

CDR3 protein: CASSLGLLDTGELFF
CDR3 DNA: TGCGCCAGCAGCTTGGGACTACTCGACACCGGGGAGCTGTTTTTT
J gene: TRBJ2-2
D gene: .
V gene: TRBV5-1
clone size: .

CDR3 protein: CASSRSGGVSYNEQFF
CDR3 DNA: TGTGCCAGCAGTCGTAGCGGGGGGGTCTCCTACAATGAGCAGTTCTTC
J gene: TRBJ2-1
D gene: TRBD2
V gene: TRBV6-6
clone size: .